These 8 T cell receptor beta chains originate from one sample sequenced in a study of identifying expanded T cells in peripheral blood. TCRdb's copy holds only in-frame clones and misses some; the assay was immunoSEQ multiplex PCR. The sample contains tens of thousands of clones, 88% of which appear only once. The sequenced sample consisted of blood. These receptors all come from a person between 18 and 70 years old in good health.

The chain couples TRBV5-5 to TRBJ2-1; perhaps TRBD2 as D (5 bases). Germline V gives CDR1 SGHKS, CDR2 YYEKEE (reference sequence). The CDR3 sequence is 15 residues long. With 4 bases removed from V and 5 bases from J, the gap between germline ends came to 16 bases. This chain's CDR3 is CASSPEVGSHNEQFF. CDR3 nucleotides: TGTGCCAGCAGCCCGGAGGTGGGGAGCCACAATGAGCAGTTCTTC.

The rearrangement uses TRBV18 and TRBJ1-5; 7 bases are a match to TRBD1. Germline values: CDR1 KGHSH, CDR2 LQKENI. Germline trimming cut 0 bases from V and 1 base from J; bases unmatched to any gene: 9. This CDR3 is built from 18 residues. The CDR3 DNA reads TGTGCCAGCTCACCACCGGGACAGCCTTATAGCAGCAATCAGCCCCAGCATTTT. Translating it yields CASSPPGQPYSSNQPQHF.

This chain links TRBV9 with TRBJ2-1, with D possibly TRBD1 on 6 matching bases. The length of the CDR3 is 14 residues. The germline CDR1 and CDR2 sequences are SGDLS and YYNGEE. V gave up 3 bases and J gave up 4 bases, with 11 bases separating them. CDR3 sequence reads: CASSGQVPYNEQFF. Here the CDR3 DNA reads TGTGCCAGCAGCGGACAGGTTCCGTACAATGAGCAGTTCTTC.

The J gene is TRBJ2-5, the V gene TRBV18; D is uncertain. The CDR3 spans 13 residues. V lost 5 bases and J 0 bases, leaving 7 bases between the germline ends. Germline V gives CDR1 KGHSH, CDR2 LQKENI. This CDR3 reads CASSSPDQETQYF. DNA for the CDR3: TGTGCCAGCTCATCCCCCGACCAAGAGACCCAGTACTTC.

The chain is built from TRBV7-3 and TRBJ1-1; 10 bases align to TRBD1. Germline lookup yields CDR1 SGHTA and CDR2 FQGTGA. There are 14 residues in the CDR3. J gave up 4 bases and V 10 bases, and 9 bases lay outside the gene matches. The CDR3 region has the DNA TGTGCCACCGGGGACAGGGGAGGGGGCACTGAAGCTTTCTTT. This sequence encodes CATGDRGGGTEAFF.

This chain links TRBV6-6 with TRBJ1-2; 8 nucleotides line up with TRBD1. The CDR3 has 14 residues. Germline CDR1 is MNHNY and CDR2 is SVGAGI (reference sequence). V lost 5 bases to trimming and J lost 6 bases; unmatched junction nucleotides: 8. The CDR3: CASSGRTGIDGYTF. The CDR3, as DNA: TGTGCCAGCAGTGGCCGGACAGGGATCGATGGCTACACCTTC.

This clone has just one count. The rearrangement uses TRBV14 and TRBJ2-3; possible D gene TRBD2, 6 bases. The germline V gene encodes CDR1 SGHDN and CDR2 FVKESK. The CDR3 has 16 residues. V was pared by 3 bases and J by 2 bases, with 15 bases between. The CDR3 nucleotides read TGTGCCAGCAGCCACCGGACTATCGACAACACAGATACGCAGTATTTT. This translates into CASSHRTIDNTDTQYF.

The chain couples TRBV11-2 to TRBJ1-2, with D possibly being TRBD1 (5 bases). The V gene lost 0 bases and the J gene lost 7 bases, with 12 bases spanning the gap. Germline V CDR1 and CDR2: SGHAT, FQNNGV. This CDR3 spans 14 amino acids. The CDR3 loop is CASSLDAGVAGYTF. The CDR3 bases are TGTGCCAGCAGCTTAGACGCGGGGGTGGCTGGCTACACCTTC.